The text below deals with one T cell receptor beta chain. This CDR3 has 16 residues. The V end lost 4 bases, the J end lost 2 bases, and 15 bases lay between the germline ends. The germline CDR1 and CDR2 sequences are LGHDT and YNNKEL (reference sequence). The record originates from a study of blood T cell repertoires in COVID-19. For the study at large: Samples representing acute and convalescent COVID-19 were sourced from the United States, Italy and Spain. From T cells, B-cell-depleted T cells, or PBMCs came the material, which was cDNA or gDNA.

In the source study's methods: Estimates of nucleated cell counts were drawn from the amplification of reference gene primers. This table comes from immunoSEQ multiplex PCR, and its TCRdb copy is limited to in-frame clones, with some not included. The V and J calls and clone size are taken from that table; D and trimming were inferred from the DNA. The table lists about 55,000 clones, approximately 85% of them singletons, with approximately 15% in the top ten. The clonotype was recovered from a human donor in a cohort sampled during active COVID-19. This chain uses TRBV3-1 (or the pseudogene TRBV3-2) with TRBJ2-1; the D gene is possibly TRBD2 (5 bases). Source material: peripheral blood. CDR3 nucleotide sequence: TGTGCCAGCAGCCCACGAGGGCGTTGGCCCTACAATGAGCAGTTCTTC. Translated, it gives CASSPRGRWPYNEQFF.